Presented here are 3 T cell receptor beta chains from one specimen sequenced in a study of T cell responses to AZD1222 COVID-19 vaccine. Assay: immunoSEQ multiplex PCR; the TCRdb copy retains only in-frame clones and omits some. The sample lists about 150,000 clones, approximately 87% occurring once. The material sequenced was peripheral blood, taken 28 days after the second AZD1222 dose. Every receptor here comes from an adult who received the AZD1222 COVID-19 vaccine.

The chain recombines TRBV18 with TRBJ1-6, with D perhaps matching TRBD1 (5 bases). Per the germline V gene, CDR1 is KGHSH and CDR2 is LQKENI. Trimming removed 2 bases from V and 5 bases from J, with 7 bases in between. The CDR3 contains 14 residues. Written as DNA, the CDR3 is TGTGCCAGCTCACCAGTACAGGATAATTCACCCCTCCACTTT. Its protein is CASSPVQDNSPLHF.

The rearrangement joins TRBV28 to TRBJ1-4; 9 bases match TRBD1. J gave up 5 bases and V 5 bases, and 6 bases lay outside the gene matches. The CDR3 length is 15 residues. Germline CDR1 and CDR2: MDHEN and SYDVKM. Here the CDR3 reads CASSGGQGWNEKLFF. Written as DNA, the CDR3 is TGTGCCAGCAGTGGGGGACAGGGATGGAATGAAAAACTGTTTTTT.

The genes are TRBV28 and TRBJ2-7, with 7 bases aligning to TRBD2. The germline V gene encodes CDR1 MDHEN and CDR2 SYDVKM. The length of the CDR3 is 15 residues. The ends lost 3 bases at V and 6 bases at J; junction bases unmatched: 11. The CDR3 sequence: CASSFSGGSFGEQYF. The DNA of the CDR3 is TGTGCCAGCAGTTTCTCAGGCGGGAGTTTTGGCGAGCAGTACTTC. Based on the CDR3 plus reference TRBV28 and TRBJ2-7, the full variable domain is DVKVTQSSRYLVKRTGEKVFLECVQDMDHENMFWYRQDPGLGLRLIYFSYDVKMKEKGDIPEGYSVSREKKERFSLILESASTNQTSMYLCASSFSGGSFGEQYFGPGTRLTVT.